Listed below are T cell receptor beta chains from one sample, sequenced in a study of cytomegalovirus exposure and HLA in healthy donors. Method: immunoSEQ multiplex PCR; TCRdb's copy keeps in-frame clones and lacks some. There are a few hundred thousand clones in the sample; approximately 90% occur only once, and 0.83% lies in the top ten. The sequencing sample was made of PBMCs. The origin of the receptors is a woman under 30 in good health and CMV-seronegative. Each CDR3 is given with its conserved first and last residue. D genes are given only for firm matches. Clone size is stated in some rows and not others, as once, few, many or a class when expanded.

d_call: .
v_call: TRBV28
j_call: TRBJ2-7
clone_size: .
cdr3_aa: CASSSLKMTELKYF
cdr3_nt: TGTGCCAGCAGCTCACTGAAAATGACTGAACTGAAGTACTTC

d_call: .
v_call: TRBV27
j_call: TRBJ2-5
clone_size: .
cdr3_aa: CASTSDSGETQYF
cdr3_nt: TGTGCCAGCACCTCCGATTCGGGAGAGACCCAGTACTTC

d_call: TRBD1
v_call: TRBV6-5
j_call: TRBJ1-1
clone_size: few
cdr3_aa: CASSYRGLNTEAFF
cdr3_nt: TGTGCCAGCAGTTACAGGGGGCTAAACACTGAAGCTTTCTTT

d_call: TRBD1
v_call: TRBV7-2
j_call: TRBJ2-3
clone_size: .
cdr3_aa: CASSLAGGAQLGDTQYF
cdr3_nt: TGTGCCAGCAGCTTAGCAGGGGGCGCTCAGCTCGGAGATACGCAGTATTTT

d_call: .
v_call: TRBV9
j_call: TRBJ2-2
clone_size: .
cdr3_aa: CASSVRGAPNTGELFF
cdr3_nt: TGTGCCAGCAGCGTACGGGGAGCGCCAAACACCGGGGAGCTGTTTTTT

d_call: TRBD1
v_call: TRBV28
j_call: TRBJ2-3
clone_size: .
cdr3_aa: CASSSPWDRSDTQYF
cdr3_nt: TGTGCCAGCAGTTCCCCTTGGGACAGGTCAGATACGCAGTATTTT

d_call: .
v_call: TRBV9
j_call: TRBJ2-7
clone_size: .
cdr3_aa: CASSTGDFPYEQYF
cdr3_nt: TGTGCCAGCAGCACCGGGGACTTCCCCTACGAGCAGTACTTC

d_call: .
v_call: TRBV6-5
j_call: TRBJ2-5
clone_size: many
cdr3_aa: CASSTYQAEETQYF
cdr3_nt: TGTGCCAGCAGTACGTACCAGGCAGAGGAGACCCAGTACTTC

d_call: TRBD1
v_call: TRBV6-1
j_call: TRBJ1-2
clone_size: .
cdr3_aa: CASSEEGAVSGYTF
cdr3_nt: TGTGCCAGCAGTGAAGAGGGGGCGGTTTCTGGCTACACCTTC

d_call: .
v_call: TRBV30
j_call: TRBJ1-2
clone_size: .
cdr3_aa: CAWSLAGTPISSYTF
cdr3_nt: TGTGCCTGGAGTCTCGCCGGGACTCCCATATCTAGCTACACCTTC

d_call: .
v_call: TRBV5-6
j_call: TRBJ1-5
clone_size: .
cdr3_aa: CASSLEGYDNQPQHF
cdr3_nt: TGTGCCAGCAGCTTGGAGGGGTACGACAATCAGCCCCAGCATTTT

d_call: TRBD2
v_call: TRBV5-6
j_call: TRBJ2-7
clone_size: .
cdr3_aa: CASSLRGSGYEQYF
cdr3_nt: TGTGCCAGCAGCTTGCGCGGGAGCGGCTACGAGCAGTACTTC

d_call: TRBD1
v_call: TRBV11-2
j_call: TRBJ2-1
clone_size: .
cdr3_aa: CASSLEGRTGAYNEQFF
cdr3_nt: TGTGCCAGCAGCTTAGAGGGACGGACAGGGGCGTACAATGAGCAGTTCTTC

d_call: .
v_call: TRBV15
j_call: TRBJ1-5
clone_size: once
cdr3_aa: CATSRQGSNQPQHF
cdr3_nt: TGTGCCACCAGCAGGCAGGGTAGCAATCAGCCCCAGCATTTT

d_call: .
v_call: TRBV5-6
j_call: TRBJ1-2
clone_size: .
cdr3_aa: CASSWKFDRDKNYGYTF
cdr3_nt: TGTGCCAGCAGCTGGAAATTTGACAGAGATAAAAACTATGGCTACACCTTC

d_call: .
v_call: TRBV9
j_call: TRBJ2-1
clone_size: .
cdr3_aa: CASSPGGGGGYNEQFF
cdr3_nt: TGTGCCAGCAGCCCCGGAGGGGGAGGGGGGTACAATGAGCAGTTCTTC

d_call: .
v_call: TRBV2
j_call: TRBJ1-5
clone_size: .
cdr3_aa: CASSIGQIHNQPQHF
cdr3_nt: TGTGCCAGCAGTATCGGACAGATCCACAATCAGCCCCAGCATTTT

d_call: .
v_call: TRBV4-1
j_call: TRBJ1-1
clone_size: .
cdr3_aa: CASSQDRAHRANTEAFF
cdr3_nt: TGCGCCAGCAGCCAAGATCGGGCCCACAGGGCGAACACTGAAGCTTTCTTT

d_call: TRBD1
v_call: TRBV5-8
j_call: TRBJ2-7
clone_size: .
cdr3_aa: CASSRYRDRLSYEQYF
cdr3_nt: TGTGCCAGCAGTCGCTACCGGGACAGACTCTCCTACGAGCAGTACTTC

d_call: .
v_call: TRBV19
j_call: TRBJ1-2
clone_size: few
cdr3_aa: CASRYSTGFSYGYTF
cdr3_nt: TGTGCCAGTAGGTACTCCACAGGGTTTTCCTATGGCTACACCTTC

d_call: TRBD1
v_call: TRBV4-2
j_call: TRBJ1-2
clone_size: .
cdr3_aa: CASSQEQGEDGYTF
cdr3_nt: TGTGCCAGCAGCCAGGAACAGGGGGAGGATGGCTACACCTTC

d_call: TRBD2
v_call: TRBV5-1
j_call: TRBJ2-2
clone_size: .
cdr3_aa: CASSLASTGLAGGRANTGELFF
cdr3_nt: TGCGCCAGCAGCTTGGCCTCGACGGGACTAGCGGGAGGAAGAGCGAACACCGGGGAGCTGTTTTTT

d_call: TRBD2
v_call: TRBV2
j_call: TRBJ2-3
clone_size: .
cdr3_aa: CATRRTSGSTDTQYF
cdr3_nt: TGTGCCACAAGGAGGACTAGCGGGAGCACAGATACGCAGTATTTT

d_call: .
v_call: TRBV15
j_call: TRBJ2-3
clone_size: .
cdr3_aa: CATSRGVAGSDTQYF
cdr3_nt: TGTGCCACCAGCAGAGGGGTTGCGGGCTCAGATACGCAGTATTTT

d_call: TRBD2
v_call: TRBV29-1
j_call: TRBJ2-1
clone_size: once
cdr3_aa: CSVPRRGGEYEQFF
cdr3_nt: TGCAGCGTCCCGCGGCGGGGGGGCGAGTATGAGCAGTTCTTC

d_call: .
v_call: TRBV7-9
j_call: TRBJ2-1
clone_size: once
cdr3_aa: CASSLEGKVQFF
cdr3_nt: TGTGCCAGCAGCTTAGAGGGGAAAGTGCAGTTCTTC

d_call: TRBD1
v_call: TRBV7-9
j_call: TRBJ1-4
clone_size: .
cdr3_aa: CASRPTGAEKLFF
cdr3_nt: TGTGCCAGCAGACCGACAGGGGCCGAAAAACTGTTTTTT

d_call: .
v_call: TRBV6-5
j_call: TRBJ1-2
clone_size: .
cdr3_aa: CASSYSFGTAYGYTF
cdr3_nt: TGTGCCAGCAGTTACTCGTTCGGGACTGCCTATGGCTACACCTTC

d_call: .
v_call: TRBV4-1
j_call: TRBJ2-5
clone_size: few
cdr3_aa: CASSQAETGQETQYF
cdr3_nt: TGCGCCAGCAGCCAAGCCGAGACGGGGCAAGAGACCCAGTACTTC

d_call: TRBD1
v_call: TRBV5-1
j_call: TRBJ1-5
clone_size: .
cdr3_aa: CASSLGGGSQPQHF
cdr3_nt: TGCGCCAGCAGCTTGGGAGGGGGCTCTCAGCCCCAGCATTTT

d_call: .
v_call: TRBV25-1
j_call: TRBJ1-6
clone_size: .
cdr3_aa: CASTPPGFYNSPLHF
cdr3_nt: TGTGCCAGCACCCCGCCGGGGTTCTATAATTCACCCCTCCACTTT

d_call: .
v_call: TRBV25-1
j_call: TRBJ2-2
clone_size: .
cdr3_aa: CASSDSWGDTGELFF
cdr3_nt: TGTGCCAGCAGTGATTCGTGGGGAGACACCGGGGAGCTGTTTTTT

d_call: .
v_call: TRBV28
j_call: TRBJ1-1
clone_size: .
cdr3_aa: CASNVGRLGSEAFF
cdr3_nt: TGTGCCAGCAATGTCGGGAGGCTAGGTTCTGAAGCTTTCTTT

d_call: .
v_call: TRBV5-4
j_call: TRBJ1-2
clone_size: .
cdr3_aa: CASSLEGGTPPLGYTF
cdr3_nt: TGTGCCAGCAGCTTGGAAGGTGGGACTCCCCCCTTGGGCTACACCTTC

d_call: TRBD1
v_call: TRBV27
j_call: TRBJ1-5
clone_size: .
cdr3_aa: CASSRTGNSNQPQHF
cdr3_nt: TGTGCCAGCAGTCGGACAGGGAACAGCAATCAGCCCCAGCATTTT

d_call: TRBD2
v_call: TRBV2
j_call: TRBJ2-2
clone_size: .
cdr3_aa: CAIRGLVGTGELFF
cdr3_nt: TGTGCCATCCGGGGACTAGTTGGCACCGGGGAGCTGTTTTTT

d_call: TRBD1
v_call: TRBV5-1
j_call: TRBJ2-1
clone_size: .
cdr3_aa: CASSLTGVYNEQFF
cdr3_nt: TGCGCCAGCAGCTTGACAGGGGTCTACAATGAGCAGTTCTTC

d_call: .
v_call: TRBV4-1
j_call: TRBJ1-4
clone_size: .
cdr3_aa: CASSQQTANEKLFF
cdr3_nt: TGCGCCAGCAGCCAACAGACAGCCAATGAAAAACTGTTTTTT

d_call: TRBD1
v_call: TRBV6-4
j_call: TRBJ2-7
clone_size: .
cdr3_aa: CASSSPGQTYEQYF
cdr3_nt: TGTGCCAGCAGCTCACCGGGACAGACCTACGAGCAGTACTTC

d_call: TRBD2
v_call: TRBV14
j_call: TRBJ2-1
clone_size: .
cdr3_aa: CASSPGLAGGFYDNEQFF
cdr3_nt: TGTGCCAGCAGCCCGGGACTAGCGGGAGGGTTTTATGACAATGAGCAGTTCTTC

d_call: .
v_call: TRBV5-1
j_call: TRBJ1-2
clone_size: .
cdr3_aa: CASSQQQGSNYGYTF
cdr3_nt: TGCGCCAGCAGCCAACAGCAGGGGAGCAACTATGGCTACACCTTC

d_call: .
v_call: TRBV6-1
j_call: TRBJ2-5
clone_size: .
cdr3_aa: CASRPTGMGETQYF
cdr3_nt: TGTGCCAGCAGACCGACAGGAATGGGGGAGACCCAGTACTTC

d_call: .
v_call: TRBV27
j_call: TRBJ2-7
clone_size: .
cdr3_aa: CASSLLGTASYEQYF
cdr3_nt: TGTGCCAGCAGTTTATTGGGGACTGCTTCCTACGAGCAGTACTTC

d_call: TRBD2
v_call: TRBV9
j_call: TRBJ2-2
clone_size: .
cdr3_aa: CASSPVLAGGYTGELFF
cdr3_nt: TGTGCCAGCAGCCCCGTCCTAGCGGGAGGGTACACCGGGGAGCTGTTTTTT

d_call: .
v_call: TRBV6-6
j_call: TRBJ1-1
clone_size: .
cdr3_aa: CASSTYREAFF
cdr3_nt: TGTGCCAGCAGTACCTATCGGGAAGCTTTCTTT

d_call: TRBD1
v_call: TRBV27
j_call: TRBJ2-1
clone_size: .
cdr3_aa: CASQPWGQGWTEQFF
cdr3_nt: TGTGCCAGCCAGCCATGGGGACAGGGGTGGACTGAGCAGTTCTTC

d_call: TRBD1
v_call: TRBV10-1
j_call: TRBJ2-7
clone_size: .
cdr3_aa: CASSEYGTGVSYEQYF
cdr3_nt: TGCGCCAGCAGTGAGTACGGGACAGGGGTTTCCTACGAGCAGTACTTC

d_call: TRBD2
v_call: TRBV27
j_call: TRBJ2-1
clone_size: .
cdr3_aa: CASSLAGGLNEQFF
cdr3_nt: TGTGCCAGCAGTTTAGCGGGGGGGTTAAATGAGCAGTTCTTC